Below, one T cell receptor (beta chain) is given with its context. This sample stems from a study of blood T cell repertoires in COVID-19. Study context: Samples of COVID-19 (acute and convalescent) were obtained from the United States, Italy and Spain. T cells, B-cell-depleted T cells, or PBMCs provided the cDNA or gDNA that served as material.

Repertoires were generated with immunoSEQ multiplex PCR, while TCRdb's copy carries only in-frame clones and drops some. The data show tens of thousands of clones, with about 88% seen just once and over 11% held by the top ten. The CDR3 is 15 amino acids. Trimming took off 8 bases at V and 4 bases at J, with 20 bases between the two ends. Per germline, CDR1 MNHEY and CDR2 SVGAGI. The sample was peripheral blood. This chain uses TRBV6-5 with TRBJ1-1; possible D gene TRBD1, 5 bases. The source is a human donor in a cohort sampled during active COVID-19. As DNA, the CDR3 is TGTGCCAGCCACCTTCTTCAGGGAGGAGGCACTGAAGCTTTCTTT. It is translated as CASHLLQGGGTEAFF.